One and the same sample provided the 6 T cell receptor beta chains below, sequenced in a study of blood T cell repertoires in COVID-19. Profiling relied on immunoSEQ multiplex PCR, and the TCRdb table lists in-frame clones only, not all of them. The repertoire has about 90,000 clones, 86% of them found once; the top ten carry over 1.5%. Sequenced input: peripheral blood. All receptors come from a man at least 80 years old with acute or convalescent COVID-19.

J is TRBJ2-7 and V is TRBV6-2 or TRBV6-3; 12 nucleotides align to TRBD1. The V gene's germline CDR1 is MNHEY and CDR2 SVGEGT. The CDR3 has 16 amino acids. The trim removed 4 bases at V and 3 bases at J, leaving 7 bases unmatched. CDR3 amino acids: CASSSGTGGKVYEQYF. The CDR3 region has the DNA TGTGCCAGCAGTTCCGGGACAGGGGGCAAGGTCTACGAGCAGTACTTC.

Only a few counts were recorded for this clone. CDR3 sequence reads: CAFNPGPGDTQYF. The CDR3 bases are TGTGCATTTAACCCCGGGCCGGGGGATACGCAGTATTTT. The genes are TRBV7-9 and TRBJ2-3, with D perhaps TRBD2 (5 bases). The CDR3 covers 13 residues. Germline lookup yields CDR1 SEHNR and CDR2 FQNEAQ (reference sequence).

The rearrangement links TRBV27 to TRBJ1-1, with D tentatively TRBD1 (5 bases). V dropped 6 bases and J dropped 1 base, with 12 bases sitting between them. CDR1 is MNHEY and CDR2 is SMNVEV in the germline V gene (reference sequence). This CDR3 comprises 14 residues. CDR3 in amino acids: CASSSGGWNTEAFF. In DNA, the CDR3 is TGTGCCAGCAGCTCTGGGGGGTGGAACACTGAAGCTTTCTTT.

The CDR3 DNA sequence: TGCGCCAGCAGCCCCGGGACTCAAAACAATGAGCAGTTCTTC. Its protein product is CASSPGTQNNEQFF. This chain connects TRBV5-1 to TRBJ2-1, with D possibly matching TRBD2 (6 bases). Trimming pared 4 bases from V and 5 bases from J, leaving 13 bases between. This CDR3 is 14 amino acids long. Germline V gene lookup returns CDR1 SGHRS and CDR2 YFSETQ.

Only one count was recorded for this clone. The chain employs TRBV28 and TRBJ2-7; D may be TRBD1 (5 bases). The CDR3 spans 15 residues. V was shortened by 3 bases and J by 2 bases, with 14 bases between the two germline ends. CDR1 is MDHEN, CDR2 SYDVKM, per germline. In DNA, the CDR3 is TGTGCCAGCAGTTTCTCTTGGACAAACACCTACGAGCAGTACTTC. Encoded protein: CASSFSWTNTYEQYF.

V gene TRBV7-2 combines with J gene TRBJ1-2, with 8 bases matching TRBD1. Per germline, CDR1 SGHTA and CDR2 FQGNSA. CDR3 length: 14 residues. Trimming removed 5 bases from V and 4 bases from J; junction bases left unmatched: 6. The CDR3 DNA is TGTGCCAGCAGCCAGGACAGGGCAGGCTATGGCTACACCTTC. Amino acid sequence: CASSQDRAGYGYTF.